Listed below are T cell receptor beta chains from one sample, sequenced in a study of blood T cell repertoires in COVID-19. Only in-frame clones appear in the TCRdb table, and some are missing; sequencing was by immunoSEQ multiplex PCR. Of around 300,000 clones detected, 85% appear once; the ten largest clones hold about 2.7%. Sequences were obtained from PBMCs or T cells enriched from blood (not recorded which). All receptors come from a woman aged 45-65 years who had recovered from COVID-19. The CDR3 runs from the conserved cysteine through the conserved F or W. D genes are given only for firm matches. Part of the rows lack a size; the others show once, few, many or a class for expanded clones.

>TRBD2|15|TRBV11-2|NA|TRBJ2-7
CASRQTSGGPYEQYF
TGTGCCAGCAGACAAACTAGCGGGGGGCCTTACGAGCAGTACTTC
>TRBD1|17|TRBV7-2|NA|TRBJ1-2
CASSFKGTGGGHYGYTF
TGTGCCAGCAGCTTCAAGGGGACAGGTGGTGGTCACTATGGCTACACCTTC
>NA|15|TRBV30|NA|TRBJ1-6
CAWKDSHLYNSPLHF
TGTGCCTGGAAGGACAGCCACCTCTATAATTCACCCCTCCACTTT
>NA|13|TRBV18|NA|TRBJ2-5
CASSLNYQETQYF
TGTGCCAGCTCACTAAACTACCAAGAGACCCAGTACTTC
>NA|17|TRBV9|NA|TRBJ2-2
CASSVAPQGYNTGELFF
TGTGCCAGCAGCGTAGCTCCCCAGGGTTACAACACCGGGGAGCTGTTTTTT
>TRBD2|17|TRBV5-1|NA|TRBJ2-1
CASSPGTSGGAYNEQFF
TGCGCCAGCAGCCCCGGGACTAGCGGGGGGGCCTACAATGAGCAGTTCTTC
>TRBD1|14|TRBV18|NA|TRBJ1-1
CASSRTGDDNEAFF
TGTGCCAGCTCCCGGACAGGGGATGATAATGAAGCTTTCTTT
>TRBD2|20|TRBV6-1|NA|TRBJ2-3
CASSGPLAGARSYSTDTQYF
TGTGCCAGCAGTGGGCCTCTAGCGGGGGCGAGATCCTATAGCACAGATACGCAGTATTTT
>TRBD2|15|TRBV7-2|NA|TRBJ2-5
CASSLNPSGQETQYF
TGTGCCAGCAGCTTAAATCCTAGCGGCCAAGAGACCCAGTACTTC
>TRBD1|15|TRBV2|NA|TRBJ1-1
CASSARTGGNTEAFF
TGTGCCAGCAGTGCTAGGACAGGGGGGAACACTGAAGCTTTCTTT
>NA|13|TRBV15|few|TRBJ1-1
CATSRDQNTEAFF
TGTGCCACCAGCAGAGACCAGAACACTGAAGCTTTCTTT
>TRBD2|17|TRBV5-1|NA|TRBJ2-5
CASSLFPSGTTQETQYF
TGCGCCAGCAGCTTGTTCCCTAGCGGGACAACCCAAGAGACCCAGTACTTC
>TRBD1|14|TRBV2|NA|TRBJ1-1
CASSEWGQDRPNEF
TGTGCCAGCAGTGAATGGGGGCAGGACAGGCCGAATGAATTT
>NA|14|TRBV7-9|few|TRBJ2-7
CASSLEWTDYEQYF
TGTGCCAGCAGCTTAGAATGGACAGACTACGAGCAGTACTTC
>TRBD2|15|TRBV9|NA|TRBJ2-7
CASSVLSGSGYEQYF
TGTGCCAGCAGCGTACTTAGCGGGAGCGGCTACGAGCAGTACTTC
>NA|15|TRBV18|NA|TRBJ1-6
CASSPPDPGNSPLHF
TGTGCCAGCTCACCACCAGATCCCGGTAATTCACCCCTCCACTTT